The 5 T cell receptor beta chains given below trace back to one sample, sequenced in a study of control samples from healthy donors and cancer patients. Repertoires were generated with immunoSEQ multiplex PCR, while TCRdb's copy carries only in-frame clones and drops some. The profile shows 75,000 to 95,000 clones, roughly 80% of them singletons. The specimen sequenced was PBMCs. These receptors originate from a man in his 70s with lung cancer.

This clone was found a few times. V gene TRBV10-2 combines with J gene TRBJ2-2; no clear D. The CDR3 is 14 amino acids. Germline V gene lookup returns CDR1 WSHSY and CDR2 SAAADI. V was cut by 10 bases and J by 4 bases, with 16 bases left in between. The CDR3 nucleotides are TGCGCCACCCAGGTTACCTGGGGCACCGGGGAGCTGTTTTTT. It is translated as CATQVTWGTGELFF.

The J gene is TRBJ2-2, the V gene TRBV19, with D unclear. With 3 bases removed from V and 5 bases from J, the gap between germline ends came to 4 bases. The CDR3 sequence is 12 residues long. Germline values: CDR1 LNHDA, CDR2 SQIVND (reference sequence). The CDR3 DNA is TGTGCCAGTAGTATTGGGACCGGGGAGCTGTTTTTT. Its protein is CASSIGTGELFF.

The genes are TRBV9 and TRBJ1-1; TRBD1 matches 11 bases. Germline V gives CDR1 SGDLS, CDR2 YYNGEE. Germline trimming cut 4 bases from V and 3 bases from J; bases unmatched to any gene: 5. The CDR3 is 15 residues long. The CDR3 spells CASSYGQGADTEAFF. CDR3 coding DNA: TGTGCCAGCAGCTATGGACAGGGGGCCGACACTGAAGCTTTCTTT.

This chain connects TRBV19 to TRBJ2-6, with 12 bases that match TRBD1. J was trimmed by 3 bases and V by 11 bases; bases with no gene match: 11. The CDR3 runs 17 residues. Looked up from germline, CDR1 is LNHDA and CDR2 is SQIVND (reference sequence). The CDR3 loop is CASRTGTGGSGANVLTF. DNA of the CDR3: TGTGCCTCGCGAACCGGGACAGGGGGCAGTGGGGCCAACGTCCTGACTTTC.

The genes are TRBV25-1 and TRBJ1-2; unclear D gene. The germline gives CDR1 MGHDK, CDR2 SYGVNS. V lost 2 bases and J 7 bases, leaving 11 bases between the germline ends. This CDR3 comprises 13 residues. CDR3 in DNA: TGTGCCAGCAGTGAAGGAGGAATCGGTGGCTACACCTTC. Translating gives CASSEGGIGGYTF.